This passage covers 11 T cell receptor beta chains from one sample sequenced in a study of blood T cell repertoires in COVID-19. Profiling relied on immunoSEQ multiplex PCR, and the TCRdb table lists in-frame clones only, not all of them. The data show about 100,000 clones, with about three quarters seen just once and approximately 9% held by the top ten. The sequencing input was peripheral blood. Source of these receptors: a man in his fifties who had recovered from COVID-19.

The count of this clone is one. The chain is built from TRBV5-6 and TRBJ2-3; TRBD2 matches at 11 bases. Germline V gene data show CDR1 as SGHDT and CDR2 as YYEEEE. This CDR3 is 16 amino acids long. V shed 4 bases and J 2 bases; nucleotides not matched to a gene: 6. CDR3 coding DNA: TGTGCCAGCAGCCTGGGACTAGCGGAAAACACAGATACGCAGTATTTT. Translation gives CASSLGLAENTDTQYF.

The chain employs TRBV6-4 and TRBJ2-3; D not certain. Germline V CDR1 and CDR2: MRHNA, SNTAGT. Trimming shortened V by 2 bases and J by 2 bases, and 5 bases separated the two germline ends. The length of the CDR3 is 13 residues. This CDR3 reads CASSDQVTDTQYF. The CDR3, as DNA: TGTGCCAGCAGTGACCAGGTCACAGATACGCAGTATTTT.

The V call is TRBV30, the J call TRBJ2-3; D ambiguous. The CDR3 loop spans 15 amino acids. Trimming stripped 0 bases from V and 4 bases from J, with 14 bases between. Germline CDR1 reads GTSNPN; CDR2 reads SVGIG (reference sequence). This CDR3 is CAWSVGVYSSDTQYF. In DNA form, the CDR3 reads TGTGCCTGGAGTGTAGGAGTATATTCTTCAGATACGCAGTATTTT.

The chain carries TRBV19 and TRBJ2-6, with D uncertain. Germline assignment: CDR1 LNHDA and CDR2 SQIVND (reference sequence). The germline V and J ends were trimmed by 7 bases and 0 bases, with 10 bases remaining between them. The CDR3 consists of 15 residues. CDR3 nucleotides: TGTGCCAGTAAGCCTCTGAACTCTGGGGCCAACGTCCTGACTTTC. It yields the protein CASKPLNSGANVLTF. Looking up the rest from reference TRBV19 and TRBJ2-6 gives the full variable domain: DGGITQSPKYLFRKEGQNVTLSCEQNLNHDAMYWYRQDPGQGLRLIYYSQIVNDFQKGDIAEGYSVSREKKESFPLTVTSAQKNPTAFYLCASKPLNSGANVLTFGAGSRLTVL.

This clone was picked up a small number of times. The rearrangement uses TRBV7-8 and TRBJ1-5; D is uncertain. The V and J ends lost 5 bases and 1 base respectively, with 3 bases between them. The CDR3 consists of 12 residues. Per germline, CDR1 SGHVS and CDR2 FQNEAQ. The CDR3 reads CASSLSNQPQHF. CDR3 in DNA: TGTGCCAGCAGCCTAAGCAATCAGCCCCAGCATTTT.

With regard to this clone: One junction end does not reproduce the germline sequence, and a read error may be involved. V gene TRBV15 combines with J gene TRBJ2-2; TRBD2 might be the D (5 bases). This CDR3 comprises 14 residues. CDR1 LNHNV and CDR2 YYDKDF come from the germline V gene (reference sequence). The CDR3 loop reads CATIRTLVHRGAVF. The CDR3 DNA is TGTGCCACCATAAGGACTCTTGTACACCGGGGAGCTGTTTTT.

The V call is TRBV18, the J call TRBJ2-7; tentative D call: TRBD1 (6 bases). Germline values: CDR1 KGHSH, CDR2 LQKENI. The CDR3 runs 14 residues. With 4 bases removed from V and 5 bases from J, the gap between germline ends came to 15 bases. The CDR3 nucleotides read TGTGCCAGCTCACAGAGGACAGTAGGGAACGAGCAGTACTTC. Its translation: CASSQRTVGNEQYF.

The genes are TRBV6-1 and TRBJ1-2; tentative D call: TRBD1 (6 bases). The V gene's germline CDR1 is MNHNS and CDR2 SASEGT. The V gene lost 2 bases and the J gene lost 8 bases, with 15 bases spanning the gap. The CDR3 is made up of 14 amino acids. In nucleotides, the CDR3 is TGTGCCAGCAGTGAACTGCAGGGGCGTTGGGGCTACACCTTC. This codes for CASSELQGRWGYTF.

The chain combines TRBV12-3 or TRBV12-4 with TRBJ1-5; possible D gene TRBD1, 6 bases. This CDR3 has 12 residues. The V end lost 5 bases, the J end lost 7 bases, and 9 bases lay between the germline ends. The CDR3 region is CASSRGGQPQHF. The DNA for the CDR3 is TGTGCCAGCAGTCGGGGGGGCCAGCCCCAGCATTTT.

The chain couples TRBV5-1 to TRBJ1-1, with 8 bases that match TRBD1. Germline V gene data show CDR1 as SGHRS and CDR2 as YFSETQ. Trimming at V came to 4 bases and at J to 9 bases, leaving 8 bases not matched to a gene. This CDR3 contains 13 residues. The CDR3 spells CASSVQQGGQAFF. CDR3 sequence (DNA): TGCGCCAGCAGCGTACAACAGGGGGGACAAGCTTTCTTT. The full variable domain, with the rest looked up from reference TRBV5-1 and TRBJ1-1, is KAGVTQTPRYLIKTRGQQVTLSCSPISGHRSVSWYQQTPGQGLQFLFEYFSETQRNKGNFPGRFSGRQFSNSRSEMNVSTLELGDSALYLCASSVQQGGQAFFGQGTRLTVV.

Many counts were recorded for this clone. The V gene is TRBV5-6, the J gene TRBJ2-7; TRBD2 might be the D (5 bases). Germline loops: CDR1 SGHDT, CDR2 YYEEEE. The V end lost 2 bases, the J end lost 6 bases, and 12 bases lay between the germline ends. This CDR3 spans 13 amino acids. The CDR3 DNA reads TGTGCCAGCAGCTTCTTTTCGGGGTCCGAGCAGTACTTC. Protein: CASSFFSGSEQYF.